A single sample gave rise to the 30 T cell receptor beta chains below, sequenced in a study of T cells in Graves' hyperthyroidism and ophthalmopathy. RNA transcripts provided the source from which TCR beta CDR3 regions were amplified. Researchers ran a first-round RT-PCR on the TCR CDR3 using the HTBI primer set. TCRdb re-derived calls from the multiplex PCR reads in MiXCR, one entry per CDR3 protein. The sample records hundreds of thousands of distinct CDR3 sequences, less than 15% being singletons. The sequencing sample was made of blood. These receptors were taken from a woman between 18 and 29 years old with Graves' hyperthyroidism.

This clonotype has a count of ten or more. The rearrangement joins TRBV7-3 to TRBJ2-1; D unresolved. Germline CDR1 and CDR2: SGHTA and FQGTGA. V lost 8 bases and J 1 base, leaving 18 bases between the germline ends. The CDR3 has 16 residues. The CDR3 loop is CASGDSDSTSYNEQFF. CDR3 DNA: TGTGCCAGCGGTGACTCAGACTCCACATCCTACAATGAGCAGTTCTTC. The whole variable domain, filled in from reference TRBV7-3 and TRBJ2-1, reads GAGVSQTPSNKVTEKGKYVELRCDPISGHTALYWYRQSLGQGPEFLIYFQGTGAADDSGLPNDRFFAVRPEGSVSTLKIQRTERGDSAVYLCASGDSDSTSYNEQFFGPGTRLTVL.

This clonotype was seen repeatedly, ten times or more. The chain couples TRBV9 to TRBJ2-2; D not certain. V lost 0 bases, J lost 1 base, and 7 bases lay in between. This CDR3 contains 15 residues. Per germline, CDR1 SGDLS and CDR2 YYNGEE. CDR3 region: CASSVDPMNTGELFF. CDR3 coding DNA: TGTGCCAGCAGCGTAGATCCGATGAACACCGGGGAGCTGTTTTTT.

This clonotype appeared many times. This rearrangement joins TRBV5-1 to TRBJ2-3; no reliable D call. The CDR3 is 12 amino acids. Trimming took off 5 bases at V and 3 bases at J, with 7 bases between the two ends. The germline gives CDR1 SGHRS, CDR2 YFSETQ. The CDR3 loop is CASRIGTDTQYF. CDR3 bases: TGCGCCAGCAGGATCGGAACAGATACGCAGTATTTT. Filled out from reference TRBV5-1 and TRBJ2-3, the complete variable domain reads KAGVTQTPRYLIKTRGQQVTLSCSPISGHRSVSWYQQTPGQGLQFLFEYFSETQRNKGNFPGRFSGRQFSNSRSEMNVSTLELGDSALYLCASRIGTDTQYFGPGTRLTVL.

In this sample, this clonotype turned up many times. The V gene is TRBV28, the J gene TRBJ2-1; unclear D gene. Per the germline V gene, CDR1 is MDHEN and CDR2 is SYDVKM. V was shortened by 4 bases and J by 8 bases, with 3 bases between the two germline ends. This CDR3 has 10 amino acids. Here the CDR3 reads CASSYHEQFF. The CDR3 nucleotides read TGTGCCAGCAGTTATCATGAGCAGTTCTTC.

There are many counts of this clonotype. The CDR3 spells CASSYSDETGPLFSYEQYF. DNA for the CDR3: TGTGCCAGCAGTTACTCGGATGAGACCGGTCCGCTTTTCTCCTACGAGCAGTACTTC. V and J are TRBV6-2 or TRBV6-3 and TRBJ2-7, with unresolved D. Germline V gives CDR1 MNHEY, CDR2 SVGEGT. V gave up 0 bases and J gave up 0 bases, with 21 bases separating them. The CDR3 sequence is 19 residues long.

This clonotype came up many times. This sequence joins TRBV3-1 and TRBJ2-5; 10 nucleotides align to TRBD2. Per germline, CDR1 LGHDT and CDR2 YNNKEL (reference sequence). V lost 0 bases, J lost 6 bases, and 4 bases stayed unmatched. The CDR3 is made up of 15 amino acids. The CDR3 region is CASSQDLLAGKTQYF. The DNA of the CDR3 is TGTGCCAGCAGCCAAGATCTACTAGCGGGGAAGACCCAGTACTTC.

A few counts support this clonotype. The chain couples TRBV24-1 to TRBJ2-7, with D possibly matching TRBD2 (6 bases). The germline CDR1 and CDR2 sequences are KGHDR and SFDVKD. There are 13 residues in the CDR3. V gave up 8 bases and J gave up 5 bases, with 15 bases separating them. The CDR3 protein is CATMGAGPNEQYF. The CDR3 DNA reads TGTGCCACCATGGGTGCGGGGCCCAACGAGCAGTACTTC.

This clonotype was seen at least ten times. The chain couples TRBV11-3 to TRBJ2-2; 8 bases are shared with TRBD1. Trimming cost V 5 bases and J 4 bases; bases outside gene matches: 6. From germline, CDR1 is SGHNT and CDR2 YENEEA. There are 15 residues in the CDR3. This chain's CDR3 is CASSPGQGRTGELFF. For the CDR3, the DNA is TGTGCCAGCAGCCCCGGACAGGGCCGCACCGGGGAGCTGTTTTTT.

This clonotype occurred many times. This chain uses TRBV6-5 with TRBJ2-7, with TRBD1 matching 8 bases. The CDR3 is 16 residues long. V shed 0 bases and J 3 bases; nucleotides not matched to a gene: 7. From germline, CDR1 is MNHEY and CDR2 SVGAGI. Here the CDR3 reads CASSYSGQGLGYEQYF. The CDR3 DNA reads TGTGCCAGCAGTTACTCAGGACAGGGTTTGGGCTACGAGCAGTACTTC.

A few counts support this clonotype. This chain links TRBV9 with TRBJ2-1; 11 bases are a match to TRBD2. Germline CDR1 and CDR2: SGDLS and YYNGEE. This CDR3 has 16 amino acids. The V segment lost 2 bases and the J segment 2 bases; nucleotides outside the gene matches: 3. The CDR3 loop is CASSVMTSGTYNEQFF. CDR3 DNA: TGTGCCAGCAGCGTGATGACTAGCGGGACCTACAATGAGCAGTTCTTC. Using reference TRBV9 and TRBJ2-1 for the parts outside the CDR3, the full variable domain is DSGVTQTPKHLITATGQRVTLRCSPRSGDLSVYWYQQSLDQGLQFLIQYYNGEERAKGNILERFSAQQFPDLHSELNLSSLELGDSALYFCASSVMTSGTYNEQFFGPGTRLTVL.

This clonotype was counted at least ten times. This chain uses TRBV10-3 with TRBJ1-1; D call uncertain. This CDR3 contains 16 residues. Germline CDR1 reads ENHRY; CDR2 reads SYGVKD. V was trimmed by 7 bases and J by 1 base, leaving 19 bases between them. The CDR3 DNA follows: TGTGCCATCACCCCGACCATTGACACCCCGAACACTGAAGCTTTCTTT. It is translated as CAITPTIDTPNTEAFF.

This clonotype was seen repeatedly, ten times or more. The gene calls are TRBV3-1 and TRBJ2-2; D gene unclear. The CDR3 runs to 13 residues. Germline lookup yields CDR1 LGHDT and CDR2 YNNKEL (reference sequence). V was cut by 1 base and J by 2 bases, with 2 bases left in between. CDR3 sequence: CASSQGNTGELFF. In DNA, the CDR3 is TGTGCCAGCAGCCAAGGAAACACCGGGGAGCTGTTTTTT.

This chain links TRBV6-1 with TRBJ1-2; no clear D gene. Germline V gene data show CDR1 as MNHNS and CDR2 as SASEGT. Between the trimmed V and J ends, which lost 2 bases and 8 bases, there was a span of 18 bases. The length of the CDR3 is 15 residues. The CDR3 loop reads CASSETTGISGGYTF. The DNA of the CDR3 is TGTGCCAGCAGTGAAACCACCGGGATTAGTGGGGGCTACACCTTC.

The table lists this clonotype with many counts. The chain recombines TRBV28 with TRBJ1-5; 8 nucleotides agree with TRBD1. Germline CDR1 and CDR2: MDHEN and SYDVKM. V gave up 6 bases and J gave up 4 bases; unmatched junction bases: 8. The CDR3 runs to 15 residues. CDR3 bases: TGTGCCAGCAGATCGCAGGGGGCAGGGAATCAGCCCCAGCATTTT. The encoded protein is CASRSQGAGNQPQHF. Full variable domain (rest looked up from reference TRBV28 and TRBJ1-5): DVKVTQSSRYLVKRTGEKVFLECVQDMDHENMFWYRQDPGLGLRLIYFSYDVKMKEKGDIPEGYSVSREKKERFSLILESASTNQTSMYLCASRSQGAGNQPQHFGDGTRLSIL.

This clonotype has at least ten counts. The V and J genes are TRBV7-9 and TRBJ2-7; 7 bases are shared with TRBD2. Germline loops: CDR1 SEHNR, CDR2 FQNEAQ (reference sequence). This CDR3 spans 16 amino acids. The V and J ends lost 1 base and 1 base, in that order; junction bases with no gene match: 7. The CDR3 coding sequence is TGTGCCAGCAGCTTAGAGCGGGGTGGGAAGTCCTACGAGCAGTACTTC. It codes for CASSLERGGKSYEQYF.

This clonotype was recorded a few times. This sequence joins TRBV4-1 and TRBJ1-6; D gene ambiguous. Trimming removed 4 bases from V and 9 bases from J, with 19 bases in between. The CDR3 is made up of 16 amino acids. Germline-derived CDR1 and CDR2 are MGHRA and YSYEKL. The CDR3 spells CASSRLSGPRFSPLHF. The CDR3 DNA is TGCGCCAGCAGCCGCTTAAGTGGCCCGAGGTTTTCACCCCTCCACTTT.

In this sample, this clonotype turned up many times. V is TRBV6-1 and J is TRBJ2-3; 7 nucleotides agree with TRBD1. Trimming took 4 bases from V and 2 from J; bases not matched to a gene: 6. The CDR3 runs to 15 residues. Germline CDR1 and CDR2: MNHNS and SASEGT. The CDR3 reads CASSGRDRITDTQYF. CDR3 DNA: TGTGCCAGCAGTGGTCGGGACAGAATCACAGATACGCAGTATTTT.

This clonotype has a count of ten or more. The chain employs TRBV30 and TRBJ2-1; D call uncertain. CDR1 is GTSNPN, CDR2 SVGIG, per germline (reference sequence). This CDR3 is built from 11 residues. V was shortened by 7 bases and J by 9 bases, with 13 bases between the two germline ends. The CDR3 DNA sequence: TGTGCCTCCCCCGGCTCGGGTGAGCAGTTCTTC. This translates into CASPGSGEQFF.

The chain joins TRBV19 to TRBJ2-1; 7 nucleotides agree with TRBD2. The CDR3 loop spans 15 amino acids. Trimming at V came to 4 bases and at J to 3 bases, leaving 6 bases not matched to a gene. Per germline, CDR1 LNHDA and CDR2 SQIVND (reference sequence). The CDR3 is CASSTQAGYYNEQFF. CDR3 nucleotide sequence: TGTGCCAGTAGTACCCAAGCGGGATACTACAATGAGCAGTTCTTC.

This clonotype has ten or more counts. This CDR3 reads CSVGRPGGAYEQYF. In DNA form, the CDR3 reads TGCAGCGTTGGGCGGCCAGGTGGGGCCTACGAGCAGTACTTC. The chain is built from TRBV29-1 and TRBJ2-7, with no clear D. CDR1 is SQVTM and CDR2 is ANQGSEA in the germline V gene. The CDR3 covers 14 residues. V lost 4 bases to trimming and J lost 2 bases, with 15 bases between them.

This clonotype showed up many times. The chain recombines TRBV14 with TRBJ2-2; D gene uncertain. CDR1 is SGHDN, CDR2 FVKESK, per germline. The V gene lost 0 bases and the J gene lost 3 bases, with 5 bases spanning the gap. There are 14 residues in the CDR3. CDR3 region: CASSQDPDTGELFF. The CDR3 DNA reads TGTGCCAGCAGCCAAGACCCCGACACCGGGGAGCTGTTTTTT.

The chain uses TRBV5-1 and TRBJ1-3; maybe TRBD1 (6 bases). The germline V and J ends were trimmed by 1 base and 6 bases, with 11 bases remaining between them. CDR1 SGHRS and CDR2 YFSETQ come from the germline V gene. CDR3 length: 14 residues. The CDR3: CASSLTGSENTIYF. DNA of the CDR3: TGCGCCAGCAGCTTGACAGGGAGCGAAAACACCATATATTTT.

This rearrangement joins TRBV6-1 to TRBJ1-1, with a possible D match to TRBD1 (5 bases). V lost 10 bases, J lost 1 base, and 10 bases lay in between. Germline V lookup: CDR1 MNHNS, CDR2 SASEGT. The CDR3 sequence is 12 residues long. CDR3: CATSDKNTEAFF. Written as DNA, the CDR3 is TGTGCCACCTCGGACAAGAACACTGAAGCTTTCTTT.

The rearrangement links TRBV19 to TRBJ2-5; D is ambiguous. CDR1 and CDR2 (germline): LNHDA, SQIVND (reference sequence). With 6 bases removed from V and 5 bases from J, the gap between germline ends came to 16 bases. The CDR3 is 14 residues long. The CDR3, as DNA: TGTGCCAGTAGCCCCCGGACCGTCGGGGAGACCCAGTACTTC. Translation: CASSPRTVGETQYF.

Ten or more counts support this clonotype. This chain joins TRBV20-1 and TRBJ2-7; D remains unclear. Germline CDR1 DFQATT, CDR2 SNEGSKA (reference sequence). V lost 3 bases and J lost 9, with 15 bases in between. The CDR3 is 12 amino acids. The CDR3 region has the DNA TGCAGTGCTAGCCCCCCCCACGGTTGGCAGTACTTC. Its translation: CSASPPHGWQYF.

In DNA, the CDR3 is TGTGCCAGCAGCTTAGTCTTGGGACAGGGGCTTTACAATGAGCAGTTCTTC. Translation gives CASSLVLGQGLYNEQFF. This chain uses TRBV7-8 with TRBJ2-1; 10 bases match TRBD1. Germline V gene data show CDR1 as SGHVS and CDR2 as FQNEAQ. The CDR3 spans 17 residues. Trimming removed 1 base from V and 4 bases from J; junction bases left unmatched: 7.

This chain joins TRBV4-3 and TRBJ2-7; D is perhaps TRBD1 or TRBD2 (6 bases each). CDR1 and CDR2 from the germline V gene are LGHNA and YSLEER. V was pared by 6 bases and J by 3 bases, with 24 bases between. The CDR3 loop spans 17 amino acids. Here the CDR3 reads CASRVEIRGPPLYEQYF. CDR3 sequence (DNA): TGCGCCAGCAGGGTGGAGATCCGGGGGCCGCCTCTCTACGAGCAGTACTTC.

The gene calls are TRBV27 and TRBJ2-7; 14 bases align to TRBD2. The CDR3 consists of 15 residues. Germline CDR1 reads MNHEY; CDR2 reads SMNVEV (reference sequence). Germline trimming cut 4 bases from V and 4 bases from J; bases unmatched to any gene: 3. The chain's CDR3 is CASSSGLAGEYEQYF. CDR3 bases: TGTGCCAGCAGTTCGGGACTAGCGGGAGAGTACGAGCAGTACTTC.

The J gene is TRBJ2-2, the V gene TRBV27; D tentatively reads TRBD1 or TRBD2 (5 bases each). Trimming cost V 6 bases and J 3 bases, with 14 bases left between them. The CDR3 runs 15 residues. CDR1 and CDR2 from the germline V gene are MNHEY and SMNVEV (reference sequence). This CDR3 reads CASSSMGRDTGELFF. DNA of the CDR3: TGTGCCAGCAGCTCCATGGGGCGGGACACCGGGGAGCTGTTTTTT.

Comment on this clonotype: The missing conserved phenylalanine or tryptophan at the end of this CDR3 makes a read error likely. This sequence joins TRBV18 and TRBJ2-1, with TRBD2 identical over 7 bases. Germline CDR1 reads KGHSH; CDR2 reads LQKENI. Trimming removed 5 bases from V and 6 bases from J; junction bases left unmatched: 16. The CDR3 is made up of 17 amino acids. The CDR3 reads CASSALPSSGRTNEQFL. CDR3 nucleotide sequence: TGTGCCAGCTCAGCTCTACCTTCTAGCGGCCGAACCAATGAGCAGTTCCTC.